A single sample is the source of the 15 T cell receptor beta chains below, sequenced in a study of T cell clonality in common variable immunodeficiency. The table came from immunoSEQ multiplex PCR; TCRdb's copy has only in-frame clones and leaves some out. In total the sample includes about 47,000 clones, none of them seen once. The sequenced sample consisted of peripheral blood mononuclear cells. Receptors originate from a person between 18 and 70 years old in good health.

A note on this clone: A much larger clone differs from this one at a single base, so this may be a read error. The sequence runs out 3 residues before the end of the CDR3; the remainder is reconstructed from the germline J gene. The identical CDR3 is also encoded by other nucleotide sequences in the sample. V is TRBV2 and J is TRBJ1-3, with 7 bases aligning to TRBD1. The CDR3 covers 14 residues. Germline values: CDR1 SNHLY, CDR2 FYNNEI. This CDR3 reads CASSRQGSGNTIYF. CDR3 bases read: TGTGCCAGCAGTCGACAGGGCTCCGGAAACACG.

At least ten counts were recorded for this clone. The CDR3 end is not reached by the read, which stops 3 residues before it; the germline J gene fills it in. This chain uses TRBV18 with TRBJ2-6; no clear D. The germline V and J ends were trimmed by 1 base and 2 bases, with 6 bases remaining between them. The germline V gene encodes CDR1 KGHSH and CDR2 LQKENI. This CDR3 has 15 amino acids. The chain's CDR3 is CASSPLSAGANVLTF. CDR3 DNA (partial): TGTGCCAGCTCACCACTTTCGGCTGGGGCCAACGTC. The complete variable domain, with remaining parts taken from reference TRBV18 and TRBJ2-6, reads NAGVMQNPRHLVRRRGQEARLRCSPMKGHSHVYWYRQLPEEGLKFMVYLQKENIIDESGMPKERFSAEFPKEGPSILRIQQVVRGDSAAYFCASSPLSAGANVLTFGAGSRLTVL.

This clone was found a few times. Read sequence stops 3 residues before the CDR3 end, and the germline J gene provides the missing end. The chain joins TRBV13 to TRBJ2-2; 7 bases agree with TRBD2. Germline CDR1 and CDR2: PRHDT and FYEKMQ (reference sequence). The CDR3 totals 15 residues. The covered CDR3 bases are TGTGCCAGCAGCCGATTGGCGGGGGAAGGTTCACCG. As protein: CASSRLAGEGSP. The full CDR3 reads CASSRLAGEGSPLFF.

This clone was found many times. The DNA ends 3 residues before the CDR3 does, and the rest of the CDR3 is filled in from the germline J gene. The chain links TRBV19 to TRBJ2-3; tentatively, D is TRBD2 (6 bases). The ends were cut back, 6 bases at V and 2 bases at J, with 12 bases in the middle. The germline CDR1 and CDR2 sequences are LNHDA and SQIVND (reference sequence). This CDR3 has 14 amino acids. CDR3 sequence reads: CASRLAWNTDTQYF. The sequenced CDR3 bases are TGTGCCAGTAGGCTAGCGTGGAACACAGATACG.

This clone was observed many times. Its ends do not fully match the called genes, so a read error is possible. CDR3 region: CSVRDTNRADTQYF. The CDR3 bases that were read are TGCAGTGTTAGAGACACAAATAGGGCAGATACG. The rearrangement joins TRBV20-1 to TRBJ2-3; D gene ambiguous. Read data end 3 residues before the CDR3 end; the end is taken from the germline J gene. The CDR3 loop spans 14 amino acids. Per germline, CDR1 DFQATT and CDR2 SNEGSKA (reference sequence).

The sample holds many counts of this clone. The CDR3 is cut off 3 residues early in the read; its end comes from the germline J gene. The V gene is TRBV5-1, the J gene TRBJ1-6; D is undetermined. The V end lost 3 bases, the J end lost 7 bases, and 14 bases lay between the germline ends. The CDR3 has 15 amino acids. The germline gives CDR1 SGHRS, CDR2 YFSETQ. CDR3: CASSSEGSGNSPLHF. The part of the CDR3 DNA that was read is TGCGCCAGCAGCTCGGAGGGCTCGGGGAATTCACCC.

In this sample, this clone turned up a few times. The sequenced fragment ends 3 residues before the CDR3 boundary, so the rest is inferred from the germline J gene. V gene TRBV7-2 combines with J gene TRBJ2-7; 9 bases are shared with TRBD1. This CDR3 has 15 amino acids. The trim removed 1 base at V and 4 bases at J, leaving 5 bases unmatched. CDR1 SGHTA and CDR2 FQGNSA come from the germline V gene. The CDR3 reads CASSLGGTGNYEQYF. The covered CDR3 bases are TGTGCCAGCAGCTTAGGTGGGACAGGGAATTACGAG.

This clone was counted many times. The sequenced part of the CDR3 DNA is TGTGCCAGCAGCTCTCCGGGGGGAAGATCCTACGAG. This translates into CASSSPGGRSYE. The full CDR3 reads CASSSPGGRSYEQYF. The chain uses TRBV7-8 and TRBJ2-7; 7 positions agree with TRBD2. The sequence runs out 3 residues before the end of the CDR3; the remainder is reconstructed from the germline J gene. V lost 4 bases and J lost 1; bases outside the gene matches: 7. The CDR3 is 15 residues long. CDR1 and CDR2 (germline): SGHVS, FQNEAQ.

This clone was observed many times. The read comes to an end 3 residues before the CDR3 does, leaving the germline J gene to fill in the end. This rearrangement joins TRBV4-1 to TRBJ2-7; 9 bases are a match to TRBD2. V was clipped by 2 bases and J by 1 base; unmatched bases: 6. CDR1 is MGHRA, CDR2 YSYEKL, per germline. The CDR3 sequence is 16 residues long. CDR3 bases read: TGCGCCAGCAGCCAACTCTCAACTAGCGGGTCCTACGAG. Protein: CASSQLSTSGSYE. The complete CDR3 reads CASSQLSTSGSYEQYF.

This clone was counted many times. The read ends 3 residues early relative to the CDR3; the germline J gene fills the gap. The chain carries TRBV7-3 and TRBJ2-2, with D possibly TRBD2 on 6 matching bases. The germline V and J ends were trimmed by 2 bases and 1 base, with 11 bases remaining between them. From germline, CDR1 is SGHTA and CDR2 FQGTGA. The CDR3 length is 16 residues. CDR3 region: CASSLFSGGNTGELFF. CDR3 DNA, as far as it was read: TGTGCCAGCAGCTTATTTTCCGGGGGGAACACCGGGGAG.

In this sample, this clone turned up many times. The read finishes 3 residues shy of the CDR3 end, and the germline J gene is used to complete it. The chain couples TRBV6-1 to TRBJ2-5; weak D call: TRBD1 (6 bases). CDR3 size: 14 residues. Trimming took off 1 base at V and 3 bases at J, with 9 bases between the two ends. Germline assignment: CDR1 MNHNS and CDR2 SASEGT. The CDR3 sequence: CASSEGTAKETQYF. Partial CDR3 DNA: TGTGCCAGCAGTGAAGGGACAGCTAAAGAGACC.

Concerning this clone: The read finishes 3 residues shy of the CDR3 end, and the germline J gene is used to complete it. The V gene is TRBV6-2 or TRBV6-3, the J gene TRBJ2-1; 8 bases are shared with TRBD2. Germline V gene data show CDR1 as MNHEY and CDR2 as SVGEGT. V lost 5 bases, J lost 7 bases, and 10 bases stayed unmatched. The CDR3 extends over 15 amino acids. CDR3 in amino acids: CASSNPLGGANEQFF. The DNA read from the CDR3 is TGTGCCAGCAGTAACCCCCTCGGGGGGGCGAATGAG.

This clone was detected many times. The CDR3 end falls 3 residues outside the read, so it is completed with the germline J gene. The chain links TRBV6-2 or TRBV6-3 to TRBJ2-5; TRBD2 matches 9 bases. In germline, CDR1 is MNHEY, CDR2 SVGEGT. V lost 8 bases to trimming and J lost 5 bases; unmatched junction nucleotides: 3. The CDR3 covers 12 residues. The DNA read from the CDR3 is TGTGCCAGCGGGACTAGCCGGGAGACC. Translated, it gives CASGTSRET. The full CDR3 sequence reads CASGTSRETQYF.

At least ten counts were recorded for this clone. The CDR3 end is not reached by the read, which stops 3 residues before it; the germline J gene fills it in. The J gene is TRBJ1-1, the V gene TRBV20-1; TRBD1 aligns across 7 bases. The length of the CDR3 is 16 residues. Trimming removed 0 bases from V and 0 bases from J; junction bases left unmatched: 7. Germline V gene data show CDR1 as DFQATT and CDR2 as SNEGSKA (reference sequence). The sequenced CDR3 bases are TGCAGTGCTAGAGATCCTCGGACAGGCATGAACACTGAA. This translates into CSARDPRTGMNTE. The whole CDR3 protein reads CSARDPRTGMNTEAFF.

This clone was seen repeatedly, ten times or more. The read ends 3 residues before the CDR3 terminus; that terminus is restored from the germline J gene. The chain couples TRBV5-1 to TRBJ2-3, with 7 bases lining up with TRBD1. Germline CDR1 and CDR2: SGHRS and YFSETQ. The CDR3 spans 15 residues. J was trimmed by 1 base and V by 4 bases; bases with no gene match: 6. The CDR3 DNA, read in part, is TGCGCCAGCAGCCCGACAGGGCTCGGCACAGATACG. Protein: CASSPTGLGTDT. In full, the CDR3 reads CASSPTGLGTDTQYF.